The 7 T cell receptor beta chains below all came from one sample that was sequenced in a study of T cells after yellow fever vaccination (dated by TCRdb to 2018 to 2020). What this sample's treatment or condition label stands for: live attenuated yellow fever vaccine strain. The method was 5' RACE. TCRdb records Illumina NovaSeq 6000 as the sequencer. TCRdb reprocessing: public reads trimmed at Q25 with fastp, clones called with MiXCR, in-frame beta chains kept. Each CDR3 protein appears once, grouped with its most common genes and DNA. The table for this sample lists some 350,000 distinct CDR3 sequences; 3% to 4.5% of them were counted only once. The top ten constitute 24% of the sample. The sample was PBMCs, taken 5 days after the yellow fever booster vaccination. The receptors come from a man aged 18 to 30 who received the YFV17D yellow fever vaccine.

This sequence joins TRBV13 and TRBJ2-1, with 10 bases matching TRBD2. Trimming at V came to 5 bases and at J to 4 bases, leaving 14 bases not matched to a gene. Germline-derived CDR1 and CDR2 are PRHDT and FYEKMQ (reference sequence). The CDR3 length is 18 residues. Written as DNA, the CDR3 is TGTGCCAGCAGCCGGGGTTGGGGGACTAGCGCCCCATACAATGAGCAGTTCTTC. Its translation is CASSRGWGTSAPYNEQFF.

This clonotype was picked up a small number of times. The genes are TRBV7-2 and TRBJ1-5, with 7 bases matching TRBD1. With 4 bases clipped from V and 3 bases from J, the junction kept 6 bases outside the gene matches. Germline values: CDR1 SGHTA, CDR2 FQGNSA. The CDR3 totals 15 residues. CDR3 protein: CASSSPDRDNQPQHF. DNA for the CDR3: TGTGCCAGCAGCTCCCCCGACAGGGACAATCAGCCCCAGCATTTT. Full variable domain (remainder filled in from reference TRBV7-2 and TRBJ1-5): GAGVSQSPSNKVTEKGKDVELRCDPISGHTALYWYRQSLGQGLEFLIYFQGNSAPDKSGLPSDRFSAERTGGSVSTLTIQRTQQEDSAVYLCASSSPDRDNQPQHFGDGTRLSIL.

This chain links TRBV27 with TRBJ2-1, with 7 bases that match TRBD1. V lost 11 bases, J lost 13 bases, and 11 bases stayed unmatched. Germline CDR1 and CDR2: MNHEY and SMNVEV (reference sequence). The CDR3 is 11 residues long. CDR3 sequence: CAARDRYFQFF. The CDR3 nucleotides are TGTGCCGCCCGGGACAGATATTTTCAGTTCTTC.

This clonotype turned up a few times. The rearrangement uses TRBV30 and TRBJ2-4; 8 nucleotides agree with TRBD2. Trimming removed 8 bases from V and 8 bases from J; junction bases left unmatched: 8. This CDR3 comprises 12 residues. Per the germline V gene, CDR1 is GTSNPN and CDR2 is SVGIG (reference sequence). CDR3 nucleotides: TGTGCCGCTTCGGGAGGGGAACACATTCAGTACTTC. This sequence encodes CAASGGEHIQYF. Full variable domain (remainder filled in from reference TRBV30 and TRBJ2-4): SQTIHQWPATLVQPVGSPLSLECTVEGTSNPNLYWYRQAAGRGLQLLFYSVGIGQISSEVPQNLSASRPQDRQFILSSKKLLLSDSGFYLCAASGGEHIQYFGAGTRLSVL.

This clonotype was counted only a few times. The V call is TRBV7-2, the J call TRBJ2-1; 10 bases map to TRBD2. This CDR3 has 15 amino acids. Trimming removed 3 bases from V and 4 bases from J; junction bases left unmatched: 3. CDR1 is SGHTA and CDR2 is FQGNSA in the germline V gene. The CDR3 protein is CASSFYSGGYNEQFF. The CDR3 DNA reads as TGTGCCAGCAGCTTTTATAGCGGGGGGTACAATGAGCAGTTCTTC. Complete variable domain (other parts from reference TRBV7-2 and TRBJ2-1): GAGVSQSPSNKVTEKGKDVELRCDPISGHTALYWYRQSLGQGLEFLIYFQGNSAPDKSGLPSDRFSAERTGGSVSTLTIQRTQQEDSAVYLCASSFYSGGYNEQFFGPGTRLTVL.

This clonotype has more than one count but fewer than ten. The chain couples TRBV2 to TRBJ1-5; a possible D gene is TRBD1 (5 bases). The CDR3 contains 16 residues. Trimming stripped 6 bases from V and 1 base from J, with 16 bases between. CDR1 and CDR2 from the germline V gene are SNHLY and FYNNEI. CDR3 amino acids: CASSRWAWGSNQPQHF. CDR3 sequence (DNA): TGTGCCAGCAGCCGTTGGGCGTGGGGGAGCAATCAGCCCCAGCATTTT.

This clonotype was seen repeatedly, ten times or more. V is TRBV20-1 and J is TRBJ2-5; D is unresolved. The CDR3 sequence is 16 residues long. Deletions cut 0 bases from V and 5 bases from J, with 19 bases between. The germline gives CDR1 DFQATT, CDR2 SNEGSKA (reference sequence). The CDR3 DNA reads as TGCAGTGCTAGAGATTCTGCTTCGCGCGATTGGGAGACCCAGTACTTC. This sequence encodes CSARDSASRDWETQYF.